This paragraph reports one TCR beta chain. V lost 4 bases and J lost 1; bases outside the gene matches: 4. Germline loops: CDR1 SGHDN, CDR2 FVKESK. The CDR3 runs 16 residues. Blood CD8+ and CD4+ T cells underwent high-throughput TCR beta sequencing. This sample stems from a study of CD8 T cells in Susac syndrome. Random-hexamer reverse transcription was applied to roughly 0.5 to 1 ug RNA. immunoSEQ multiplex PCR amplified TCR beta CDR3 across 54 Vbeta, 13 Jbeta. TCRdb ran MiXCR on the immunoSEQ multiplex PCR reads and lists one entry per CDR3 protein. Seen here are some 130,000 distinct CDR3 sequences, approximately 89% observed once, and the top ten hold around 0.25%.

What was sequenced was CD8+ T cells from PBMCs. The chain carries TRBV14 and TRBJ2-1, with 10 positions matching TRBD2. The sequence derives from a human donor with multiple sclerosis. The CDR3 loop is CASSLRLAGSYNEQFF. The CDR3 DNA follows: TGTGCCAGCAGCCTCAGACTAGCGGGTTCCTACAATGAGCAGTTCTTC.